A selection of T cell receptor beta chains follows, all from one sample in a study of vaccination effects on CD4 cells after COVID-19. No antigen is known for these receptors. Here immunoSEQ multiplex PCR was the method, and the copy in TCRdb shows in-frame clones only, minus some. The sample shows tens of thousands of clones, around 68% of them seen only once. The source was CD4+ T cells from PBMCs cultured with SARS-CoV-2 spike peptides, collected before COVID-19 vaccination. The receptors come from a human donor who received a COVID-19 vaccine. Each CDR3 is given with its conserved first and last residue. Each record gives: D gene, clone size, V gene, J gene, CDR3 protein, CDR3 DNA. D genes are given only for firm matches. Size values are once, few and many counts, or a class for expanded clones, and some rows have none.

TRBD1,.,TRBV6-2/TRBV6-3,TRBJ2-2,CASSPQGASGELFF,TGTGCCAGCAGCCCCCAGGGGGCGTCCGGGGAGCTGTTTTTT
TRBD1,few,TRBV5-8,TRBJ1-2,CASSWGQGIGYGYTF,TGTGCCAGCAGCTGGGGACAGGGAATCGGTTATGGCTACACCTTC
TRBD1,.,TRBV30,TRBJ1-4,CAWSPGTGGYEKLFF,TGTGCCTGGAGCCCGGGGACAGGGGGCTATGAAAAACTGTTTTTT
.,.,TRBV10-3,TRBJ1-2,CAISESNREAGYTF,TGTGCCATCAGTGAGTCGAATCGCGAGGCTGGCTACACCTTC
TRBD1,.,TRBV19,TRBJ1-2,CASSIYGTEINYGYTF,TGTGCCAGTAGTATATATGGGACAGAGATTAACTATGGCTACACCTTC
.,.,TRBV20-1,TRBJ2-7,CSAGTDYGQYF,TGCAGTGCAGGGACGGACTACGGGCAGTACTTC
TRBD1,.,TRBV25-1,TRBJ1-2,CASSAGTGYGYTF,TGTGCCAGCTCCGCCGGGACAGGCTATGGCTACACCTTC
TRBD1,.,TRBV28,TRBJ2-7,CASNKQGEKQYF,TGTGCCAGCAACAAACAGGGGGAGAAGCAGTACTTC
TRBD1,.,TRBV7-2,TRBJ2-1,CASSLKTGSAFSSYNEQFF,TGTGCCAGCAGCCTAAAGACAGGGAGTGCCTTTAGCTCCTACAATGAGCAGTTCTTC
.,.,TRBV5-1,TRBJ2-1,CASSLGGLSSYNEQFF,TGCGCCAGCAGCTTGGGGGGCCTTAGCTCCTACAATGAGCAGTTCTTC
.,once,TRBV20-1,TRBJ2-7,CSASGEAPLSYEQYF,TGCAGTGCTAGTGGTGAGGCACCACTCTCCTACGAGCAGTACTTC
TRBD1,.,TRBV6-1,TRBJ1-4,CASSERTGATAWEKLFF,TGTGCCAGCAGTGAACGGACAGGGGCGACTGCGTGGGAAAAACTGTTTTTT
TRBD2,.,TRBV9,TRBJ2-7,CASSVDPLAGGYEQYF,TGTGCCAGCAGCGTAGACCCACTAGCGGGTGGCTACGAGCAGTACTTC
.,.,TRBV6-5,TRBJ2-5,CASLRLIGGRETQYF,TGTGCCAGCTTGCGGTTGATCGGGGGGCGAGAGACCCAGTACTTC
.,few,TRBV18,TRBJ2-2,CASSPPGPVERDGELFF,TGTGCCAGCTCACCACCGGGGCCGGTGGAAAGGGACGGGGAGCTGTTTTTT
.,.,TRBV19,TRBJ2-7,CASSITGTYEQYF,TGTGCCAGTAGTATAACGGGAACCTACGAGCAGTACTTC
.,.,TRBV4-3,TRBJ1-1,CASSQALDSRAFF,TGCGCCAGCAGCCAGGCTTTGGACAGCCGGGCTTTCTTT
TRBD1,.,TRBV19,TRBJ1-5,CASSGDRGYSNQPQHF,TGTGCCAGTAGTGGGGACAGGGGTTATAGCAATCAGCCCCAGCATTTT
.,.,TRBV3-1/TRBV3-2,TRBJ1-6,CASSHGDSPLHF,TGTGCCAGCAGCCACGGGGATTCACCCCTCCACTTT
.,.,TRBV6-1,TRBJ2-5,CASSERGRWVGRLRSGETQYF,TGTGCCAGCAGTGAACGGGGAAGGTGGGTTGGACGCCTTCGCTCGGGGGAGACCCAGTACTTC
.,.,TRBV19,TRBJ2-2,CASSNSGQSTGELFF,TGTGCCAGTAGCAATTCCGGACAGTCGACCGGGGAGCTGTTTTTT
.,.,TRBV18,TRBJ1-4,CASSPARQGGNEKLFF,TGTGCCAGCTCACCAGCGCGGCAGGGAGGAAATGAAAAACTGTTTTTT
.,.,TRBV11-3,TRBJ2-2,CASSLGSTGELFF,TGTGCCAGCAGCTTGGGGAGCACCGGGGAGCTGTTTTTT
TRBD1,few,TRBV27,TRBJ1-6,CASSIRDRDSPLHF,TGTGCCAGCAGCATCCGGGACAGGGATTCACCCCTCCACTTT
.,.,TRBV14,TRBJ2-1,CASSRRPNEQFF,TGTGCCAGCAGCCGGCGCCCCAATGAGCAGTTCTTC
.,.,TRBV11-3,TRBJ2-7,CASSPTGSTSYEQYF,TGTGCCAGCAGCCCGACCGGGTCAACCTCCTACGAGCAGTACTTC
.,.,TRBV5-1,TRBJ2-3,CASSSRLVTDTQYF,TGCGCCAGCAGCTCTCGACTAGTAACAGATACGCAGTATTTT
TRBD2,once,TRBV5-1,TRBJ2-1,CASSLGGTSGDNEQFF,TGCGCCAGCAGCTTGGGCGGGACTAGCGGGGACAATGAGCAGTTCTTC
.,.,TRBV7-8,TRBJ2-3,CASSWNLGGDTQYF,TGTGCCAGCAGCTGGAACTTGGGCGGGGATACGCAGTATTTT
.,few,TRBV19,TRBJ1-1,CASSGGVNTEAFF,TGTGCCAGTAGTGGGGGGGTGAACACTGAAGCTTTCTTT
.,.,TRBV14,TRBJ2-5,CASSQDRPGLRRETQYF,TGTGCCAGCAGCCAAGACCGACCAGGGTTAAGGAGGGAGACCCAGTACTTC
TRBD1,.,TRBV5-1,TRBJ2-7,CASRDRDTYEQYF,TGCGCCAGCAGAGACAGGGATACCTACGAGCAGTACTTC
.,.,TRBV7-8,TRBJ1-5,CASSLVSRVGKRSNQPQHF,TGTGCCAGCAGCTTAGTTAGTCGGGTAGGCAAACGAAGCAATCAGCCCCAGCATTTT
TRBD2,.,TRBV27,TRBJ2-1,CASNWGLAGDIRNNEQFF,TGTGCCAGCAACTGGGGACTAGCGGGGGACATCCGCAACAATGAGCAGTTCTTC
.,.,TRBV5-4,TRBJ1-5,CASSLDVNQPQHF,TGTGCCAGCAGCCTGGATGTTAATCAGCCCCAGCATTTT
.,.,TRBV2,TRBJ2-5,CATGGRGQETQYF,TGTGCCACCGGGGGAAGGGGCCAAGAGACCCAGTACTTC
.,.,TRBV11-2,TRBJ1-3,CASSLSTGPGNTIYF,TGTGCCAGCAGCTTAAGCACAGGGCCTGGAAACACCATATATTTT
.,few,TRBV7-9,TRBJ1-2,CASSSGQSNGCTF,TGTGCCAGCAGCTCTGGTCAGAGTAACGGCTGCACCTTC
.,once,TRBV19,TRBJ2-7,CASSTGRHTLYEQYF,TGTGCCAGTAGTACGGGCCGACACACCCTCTACGAGCAGTACTTC
.,.,TRBV5-1,TRBJ2-7,CASSSTALTYEQYF,TGCGCCAGCAGCTCGACAGCGCTTACCTACGAGCAGTACTTC
TRBD1,.,TRBV7-3,TRBJ1-2,CASSPYPTGGGGYTF,TGTGCCAGCAGCCCATATCCTACAGGGGGAGGCGGCTACACCTTC
.,few,TRBV7-2,TRBJ1-5,CASSPFRNQPQHF,TGTGCCAGCAGCCCATTCCGCAATCAGCCCCAGCATTTT